This entry lists 27 T cell receptor beta chains sequenced from one sample in a study of T cells in Graves' hyperthyroidism and ophthalmopathy. RNA transcripts gave rise to amplified TCR beta CDR3 regions. The TCR CDR3 first-round RT-PCR relied on the HTBI primer set. One entry per CDR3 protein results from TCRdb running MiXCR on the multiplex PCR reads. Of 550,000 to 650,000 distinct CDR3 sequences listed, more than 11% are singletons. Specimen: blood. The receptors were gathered from a woman aged 25 to 39 with Graves' hyperthyroidism that later progressed to Graves' ophthalmopathy.

Worth noting for this clonotype: Sequence at one end of the junction differs from germline and may be a read error. The rearrangement links TRBV3-1 to TRBJ1-2, with 9 nucleotides matching TRBD1. The germline CDR1 and CDR2 sequences are LGHDT and YNNKEL (reference sequence). This CDR3 contains 16 residues. CDR3 amino acids: CASSQHSWTGVYGYIF. In nucleotides, the CDR3 is TGTGCCAGCAGCCAACACTCCTGGACAGGGGTCTATGGCTACATCTTC.

This clonotype was seen repeatedly, ten times or more. The chain employs TRBV12-3 or TRBV12-4 and TRBJ2-7; 11 bases line up with TRBD2. The length of the CDR3 is 14 residues. Trimming removed 6 bases from V and 3 bases from J; junction bases left unmatched: 4. As DNA, the CDR3 is TGTGCCAGCAGCCCTAGCGGGAGGCTCTACGAGCAGTACTTC. It codes for CASSPSGRLYEQYF.

The gene calls are TRBV13 and TRBJ2-7; tentative D call: TRBD1 (5 bases). The CDR3 totals 15 residues. The V gene lost 0 bases and the J gene lost 1 base, with 10 bases spanning the gap. Germline V CDR1 and CDR2: PRHDT, FYEKMQ (reference sequence). The CDR3 sequence is CASSLGDKGSYEQYF. CDR3 coding DNA: TGTGCCAGCAGCTTAGGAGACAAGGGGTCCTACGAGCAGTACTTC.

This sequence joins TRBV9 and TRBJ1-3, with D hard to call. V was clipped by 0 bases and J by 6 bases, with 16 bases between them. Germline V gene sequence: CDR1 SGDLS, CDR2 YYNGEE. The CDR3 totals 16 residues. CDR3 coding DNA: TGTGCCAGCAGCGTAGGAACTGCTACTCCGCAAAACACCATATATTTT. Protein sequence: CASSVGTATPQNTIYF.

This chain connects TRBV29-1 to TRBJ1-1; D not resolved. Trimming removed 0 bases from V and 1 base from J, with 9 bases in between. CDR1 and CDR2 (germline): SQVTM, ANQGSEA. The CDR3 has 14 residues. The CDR3 is CSVEDDRGNTEAFF. CDR3 nucleotide sequence: TGCAGCGTTGAAGATGACCGAGGGAACACTGAAGCTTTCTTT.

The sample holds many counts of this clonotype. The chain links TRBV3-1 to TRBJ2-7, with D hard to call. From germline, CDR1 is LGHDT and CDR2 YNNKEL (reference sequence). Trimming stripped 8 bases from V and 6 bases from J, with 17 bases between. CDR3 length: 13 residues. CDR3 loop: CASASVGVGEQYF. CDR3 nucleotides: TGTGCCAGCGCCAGTGTTGGAGTCGGCGAGCAGTACTTC.

This clonotype was seen at least ten times. The J gene is TRBJ2-4, the V gene TRBV30, with D hard to call. The CDR3 is made up of 14 amino acids. The ends were cut back, 7 bases at V and 0 bases at J, with 13 bases in the middle. The V gene's germline CDR1 is GTSNPN and CDR2 SVGIG (reference sequence). In DNA form, the CDR3 reads TGTGCCTCGGACGGTTGGGAAGCCAAAAACATTCAGTACTTC. Encoded protein: CASDGWEAKNIQYF.

As for this clonotype: A much more abundant neighbour one base away suggests this may be a read error. J is TRBJ2-2 and V is TRBV3-1; TRBD1 matches 7 bases. The CDR3 extends over 12 amino acids. V was pared by 4 bases and J by 15 bases, with 8 bases of the junction left unmatched. Germline V gene sequence: CDR1 LGHDT, CDR2 YNNKEL (reference sequence). The CDR3 region has the DNA TGTGCCAGCAGCCCCGAGACAGGGAAGATGTTTTTT. This translates into CASSPETGKMFF.

This clonotype was detected ten times or more. The chain links TRBV30 to TRBJ2-7, with 9 bases lining up with TRBD1. CDR3 length: 15 residues. V was pared by 1 base and J by 4 bases, with 8 bases of the junction left unmatched. Per germline, CDR1 GTSNPN and CDR2 SVGIG (reference sequence). This CDR3 is CAWSDSRTGVYEQYF. The CDR3 nucleotides are TGTGCCTGGAGTGATAGTAGGACAGGGGTTTACGAGCAGTACTTC.

The rearrangement joins TRBV6-1 to TRBJ2-1, with D unresolved. The CDR3 sequence is 16 residues long. Germline CDR1 and CDR2: MNHNS and SASEGT. V lost 3 bases to trimming and J lost 9 bases, with 21 bases between them. CDR3 in amino acids: CASSDSTVLPNPEQFF. The CDR3 nucleotides are TGTGCCAGCAGTGACTCCACAGTGCTGCCCAATCCTGAGCAGTTCTTC.

This clonotype was counted ten times or more. This chain links TRBV2 with TRBJ2-7; D not resolved. CDR1 SNHLY and CDR2 FYNNEI come from the germline V gene. There are 13 residues in the CDR3. V dropped 3 bases and J dropped 2 bases, with 8 bases sitting between them. CDR3 amino acids: CASSDRAAYEQYF. Written as DNA, the CDR3 is TGTGCCAGCAGTGATAGGGCAGCCTACGAGCAGTACTTC.

In its sample, this clonotype was seen many times. The chain carries TRBV6-2 or TRBV6-3 and TRBJ1-3; perhaps TRBD1 as D (5 bases). Trimming cost V 1 base and J 1 base, with 11 bases left between them. The CDR3 contains 16 residues. Per germline, CDR1 MNHEY and CDR2 SVGEGT. The CDR3 DNA follows: TGTGCCAGCAGTTACTTGGACAACTTTTCTGGAAACACCATATATTTT. This gives the protein CASSYLDNFSGNTIYF.

This clonotype was picked up many times. The chain combines TRBV18 with TRBJ2-7; D unclear. Germline loops: CDR1 KGHSH, CDR2 LQKENI. This CDR3 spans 11 amino acids. Trimming removed 6 bases from V and 5 bases from J, with 8 bases in between. The CDR3 coding sequence is TGTGCCAGCTCCGCGCGGAACGAGCAGTACTTC. This gives the protein CASSARNEQYF.

This clonotype occurred many times. This sequence joins TRBV20-1 and TRBJ2-5; D is perhaps TRBD2 (6 bases). Trimming removed 0 bases at V and 4 bases at J, with 18 bases between. The CDR3 spans 16 residues. Germline V lookup: CDR1 DFQATT, CDR2 SNEGSKA (reference sequence). The CDR3 reads CSARDRNSGSVETQYF. CDR3 nucleotide sequence: TGCAGTGCTAGAGATCGTAATAGCGGTTCGGTAGAGACCCAGTACTTC.

This clonotype was seen a few times. The chain uses TRBV20-1 and TRBJ1-1; D gene ambiguous. Germline V gene lookup returns CDR1 DFQATT and CDR2 SNEGSKA (reference sequence). This CDR3 is 14 amino acids long. Trimming cost V 7 bases and J 2 bases, with 17 bases left between them. As DNA, the CDR3 is TGCAGTGGGCCCGTTGTCGCCGCCAACACTGAAGCTTTCTTT. Translated: CSGPVVAANTEAFF.

There are a few counts of this clonotype. CDR3 sequence: CASSLSVSGGRELFF. The CDR3 DNA reads as TGTGCCAGCAGCTTATCGGTTAGCGGAGGAAGGGAGCTGTTTTTT. The genes are TRBV7-2 and TRBJ2-2, with D possibly matching TRBD2 (6 bases). V was shortened by 2 bases and J by 9 bases, with 16 bases between the two germline ends. The CDR3 is 15 residues long. Germline CDR1 and CDR2: SGHTA and FQGNSA.

J is TRBJ2-3 and V is TRBV5-1; possible D gene TRBD2, 5 bases. This CDR3 comprises 15 residues. The ends were cut back, 4 bases at V and 2 bases at J, with 14 bases in the middle. Germline V CDR1 and CDR2: SGHRS, YFSETQ. The CDR3 here is CASSLGGRFTDTQYF. The CDR3 DNA follows: TGCGCCAGCAGCCTAGGAGGCAGGTTCACAGATACGCAGTATTTT.

This clonotype was recorded many times. The rearrangement links TRBV7-9 to TRBJ2-3; D tentatively reads TRBD1 or TRBD2 (5 bases each). V shed 3 bases and J shed 1 base, with 11 bases lying between them. The CDR3 runs to 15 residues. CDR1 and CDR2 (germline): SEHNR, FQNEAQ (reference sequence). In DNA, the CDR3 is TGTGCCAGCAGCTTGGGACGCTTTCGCACAGATACGCAGTATTTT. Its protein is CASSLGRFRTDTQYF.

In its sample, this clonotype was seen a few times. The chain joins TRBV3-1 to TRBJ2-3, with a possible D match to TRBD2 (6 bases). The germline V gene has CDR1 LGHDT and CDR2 YNNKEL (reference sequence). V was clipped by 1 base and J by 12 bases, with 11 bases between them. CDR3 length: 12 residues. The chain's CDR3 is CASSQGLDRQYF. CDR3 DNA sequence: TGTGCCAGCAGCCAAGGACTAGACAGACAGTATTTT.

This clonotype was seen at least ten times. This sequence joins TRBV11-3 and TRBJ1-1; the D gene is possibly TRBD1 (5 bases). V lost 1 base and J 4 bases, leaving 13 bases between the germline ends. There are 15 residues in the CDR3. Germline assignment: CDR1 SGHNT and CDR2 YENEEA. The CDR3 protein is CASSLGEVRGTEAFF. The DNA of the CDR3 is TGTGCCAGCAGCTTAGGGGAGGTAAGGGGCACTGAAGCTTTCTTT.

This chain uses TRBV7-9 with TRBJ2-3; D may be TRBD2 (5 bases). The CDR3 spans 15 residues. Trimming pared 6 bases from V and 0 bases from J, leaving 13 bases between. Per germline, CDR1 SEHNR and CDR2 FQNEAQ (reference sequence). CDR3 region: CASSSRDTSTDTQYF. The DNA for the CDR3 is TGTGCCAGCAGTTCCCGGGATACTAGCACAGATACGCAGTATTTT.

This clonotype was found many times. The genes are TRBV12-3 or TRBV12-4 and TRBJ2-5, with 12 bases lining up with TRBD2. V was pared by 8 bases and J by 1 base, with 11 bases of the junction left unmatched. The CDR3 is made up of 17 amino acids. DNA of the CDR3: TGTGCCAGCTGGGGGGGAGGACTAGCGGGGACCCAAGAGACCCAGTACTTC. This sequence encodes CASWGGGLAGTQETQYF.

The table lists this clonotype with many counts. V is TRBV6-1 and J is TRBJ1-4; possible D gene TRBD1, 5 bases. The CDR3 covers 19 residues. V lost 8 bases and J lost 2, with 27 bases in between. Germline CDR1 and CDR2: MNHNS and SASEGT. CDR3 amino acids: CASGAPGRLGDATNEKLFF. Written as DNA, the CDR3 is TGTGCCAGCGGGGCCCCGGGACGGTTGGGAGATGCGACTAATGAAAAACTGTTTTTT.

This clonotype occurred many times. The chain recombines TRBV19 with TRBJ2-7; D is perhaps TRBD1 or TRBD2 (5 bases each). Germline-derived CDR1 and CDR2 are LNHDA and SQIVND (reference sequence). V was cut by 7 bases and J by 0 bases, with 13 bases left in between. The CDR3 covers 14 residues. CDR3 nucleotide sequence: TGTGCCAGTACCCGGGACCGGGCCTCCTACGAGCAGTACTTC. Residues: CASTRDRASYEQYF.

Remarks on this clonotype: Just one base apart from a much larger clone, this may be a read error. The chain combines TRBV9 with TRBJ2-7; D gene unclear. V lost 0 bases and J 1 base, leaving 14 bases between the germline ends. The CDR3 is 16 residues long. CDR1 SGDLS and CDR2 YYNGEE come from the germline V gene. The CDR3 is CASSVDRLTKSYEQYF. The DNA for the CDR3 is TGTGCCAGCAGCGTAGATCGTCTAACGAAGTCCTACGAGCAGTACTTC.

The J gene is TRBJ2-3, the V gene TRBV7-9; 8 bases agree with TRBD2. The CDR3 covers 15 residues. Trimming removed 2 bases from V and 2 bases from J; junction bases left unmatched: 3. Germline V gene sequence: CDR1 SEHNR, CDR2 FQNEAQ (reference sequence). CDR3 DNA sequence: TGTGCCAGCAGCTTAAGCGGGAGTCCCACAGATACGCAGTATTTT. As protein: CASSLSGSPTDTQYF.

This clonotype was recorded many times. The V call is TRBV18, the J call TRBJ1-5, with no clear D. V was pared by 0 bases and J by 1 base, with 7 bases between. Per germline, CDR1 KGHSH and CDR2 LQKENI. This CDR3 spans 15 amino acids. CDR3 bases: TGTGCCAGCTCACCACCATCCCTCAGCAATCAGCCCCAGCATTTT. Its translation: CASSPPSLSNQPQHF. The whole variable domain, remainder taken from reference TRBV18 and TRBJ1-5, is NAGVMQNPRHLVRRRGQEARLRCSPMKGHSHVYWYRQLPEEGLKFMVYLQKENIIDESGMPKERFSAEFPKEGPSILRIQQVVRGDSAAYFCASSPPSLSNQPQHFGDGTRLSIL.